The 18 T cell receptor beta chains below were found in one sample sequenced in a study of technical replicates of blood from several donors. Measured with immunoSEQ multiplex PCR; TCRdb has only the in-frame clones, and not every one. Here the sample spans roughly 74,000 clones, roughly nine tenths being singletons. Sequenced: T cells isolated from PBMCs. All receptors come from a human donor in good health.

The V and J genes are TRBV7-9 and TRBJ2-5; possibly TRBD1 for D (5 bases). The CDR3 length is 13 residues. The germline gives CDR1 SEHNR, CDR2 FQNEAQ (reference sequence). Deletions cut 5 bases from V and 4 bases from J, with 11 bases between. The CDR3, as DNA: TGTGCCAGCAGCAGAGCAGGGCCAGAGACCCAGTACTTC. It encodes CASSRAGPETQYF.

The V call is TRBV5-1, the J call TRBJ2-2; 8 nucleotides align to TRBD2. With 4 bases clipped from V and 6 bases from J, the junction kept 20 bases outside the gene matches. The CDR3 consists of 19 residues. The germline CDR1 and CDR2 sequences are SGHRS and YFSETQ. The CDR3: CASSRRPQISGRASGELFF. The CDR3 DNA follows: TGCGCCAGCAGCCGACGGCCACAGATAAGCGGGAGAGCTTCCGGGGAGCTGTTTTTT.

The chain is built from TRBV4-1 and TRBJ1-2, with a possible D match to TRBD1 (5 bases). The CDR3 has 18 amino acids. Germline V gene data show CDR1 as MGHRA and CDR2 as YSYEKL. The V end was cut by 1 base, the J end by 0 bases, with 18 bases between. The CDR3 region is CASSQGIRLTDTNYGYTF. Here the CDR3 DNA reads TGCGCCAGCAGCCAAGGTATCCGACTGACAGACACTAACTATGGCTACACCTTC.

The V and J genes are TRBV6-1 and TRBJ2-3, with D hard to call. CDR1 is MNHNS and CDR2 is SASEGT in the germline V gene. V lost 4 bases and J 2 bases, leaving 10 bases between the germline ends. The CDR3 extends over 14 amino acids. The CDR3 DNA reads TGTGCCAGCAGTGCCTCTACCATCACAGATACGCAGTATTTT. Its translation: CASSASTITDTQYF.

The V call is TRBV7-6, the J call TRBJ1-5; D is unresolved. The V gene lost 5 bases and the J gene lost 8 bases, with 13 bases spanning the gap. The CDR3 covers 13 residues. Germline V gene lookup returns CDR1 SGHVS and CDR2 FNYEAQ. The CDR3 DNA reads as TGTGCCAGCAGCACCGACATTAATAAGCCCCAGCATTTT. It specifies CASSTDINKPQHF.

The genes are TRBV30 and TRBJ2-7, with 13 bases identical to TRBD2. Trimming removed 5 bases from V and 3 bases from J; junction bases left unmatched: 16. Germline CDR1 and CDR2: GTSNPN and SVGIG (reference sequence). There are 18 residues in the CDR3. DNA for the CDR3: TGTGCCTGGGAGGAAACAGGACTAGCGGGAGTGTCCCTCTACGAGCAGTACTTC. Translating it yields CAWEETGLAGVSLYEQYF.

J is TRBJ2-1 and V is TRBV7-9; D uncertain. CDR1 and CDR2 (germline): SEHNR, FQNEAQ (reference sequence). The CDR3 covers 12 residues. Trimming took off 4 bases at V and 6 bases at J, with 7 bases between the two ends. In DNA, the CDR3 is TGTGCCAGCAGCTCAATTGTCAATGAGCAGTTCTTC. This translates into CASSSIVNEQFF.

This chain joins TRBV5-1 and TRBJ2-1; TRBD2 agrees at 7 bases. The CDR3 covers 14 residues. The germline CDR1 and CDR2 sequences are SGHRS and YFSETQ. Trimming cost V 2 bases and J 5 bases; bases outside gene matches: 4. In nucleotides, the CDR3 is TGCGCCAGCAGCTTCACTAGCGCGAACAATGAGCAGTTCTTC. Residues: CASSFTSANNEQFF.

The chain joins TRBV19 to TRBJ1-2; TRBD1 is a possible D gene (6 bases). V lost 7 bases, J lost 6 bases, and 12 bases lay in between. CDR1 and CDR2 from the germline V gene are LNHDA and SQIVND (reference sequence). The CDR3 spans 12 residues. DNA for the CDR3: TGTGCCAGTACTCAGGGGTTTAATGGCTACACCTTC. Translation gives CASTQGFNGYTF. Combining the CDR3 with reference TRBV19 and TRBJ1-2 gives the whole variable domain DGGITQSPKYLFRKEGQNVTLSCEQNLNHDAMYWYRQDPGQGLRLIYYSQIVNDFQKGDIAEGYSVSREKKESFPLTVTSAQKNPTAFYLCASTQGFNGYTFGSGTRLTVV.

This clone was seen a few times. The CDR3 loop reads CASSWTSGRAGNEQFF. CDR3 nucleotide sequence: TGCGCCAGCAGCTGGACTAGCGGGAGGGCCGGCAATGAGCAGTTCTTC. This rearrangement joins TRBV5-1 to TRBJ2-1, with 15 nucleotides matching TRBD2. The V gene's germline CDR1 is SGHRS and CDR2 YFSETQ. The CDR3 consists of 16 residues. V shed 3 bases and J 6 bases; nucleotides not matched to a gene: 4.

CDR3 nucleotides: TGTGCCAGCAGCCAAATCTCAGGGGGCCATGGCTACACCTTC. This codes for CASSQISGGHGYTF. The chain carries TRBV4-2 and TRBJ1-2; TRBD1 matches 8 bases. The CDR3 spans 14 residues. V lost 2 bases to trimming and J lost 6 bases; unmatched junction nucleotides: 5. CDR1 and CDR2 (germline): LGHNA, YNFKEQ.

This CDR3 reads CASSQTGSSSYEQYF. The DNA of the CDR3 is TGCGCCAGCAGCCAGACAGGGTCGAGCTCCTACGAGCAGTACTTC. This chain connects TRBV4-1 to TRBJ2-7, with 7 bases that match TRBD1. The CDR3 contains 15 residues. Unmatched junction bases numbered 5, after V lost 3 bases and J lost 0 bases. Germline loops: CDR1 MGHRA, CDR2 YSYEKL.

V usage is TRBV7-6 and J usage is TRBJ1-1, with TRBD1 matching 7 bases. J gave up 0 bases and V 1 base, and 11 bases lay outside the gene matches. CDR1 and CDR2 from the germline V gene are SGHVS and FNYEAQ. This CDR3 is 18 amino acids long. CDR3: CASSLGPGQQLLNTEAFF. CDR3 nucleotide sequence: TGTGCCAGCAGCTTAGGGCCGGGACAGCAACTGTTGAACACTGAAGCTTTCTTT. Full variable domain (outside the CDR3, taken from reference TRBV7-6 and TRBJ1-1): GAGVSQSPRYKVTKRGQDVALRCDPISGHVSLYWYRQALGQGPEFLTYFNYEAQQDKSGLPNDRFSAERPEGSISTLTIQRTEQRDSAMYRCASSLGPGQQLLNTEAFFGQGTRLTVV.

The V gene is TRBV19, the J gene TRBJ1-1; a possible D gene is TRBD1 (6 bases). CDR3 size: 14 residues. V dropped 4 bases and J dropped 3 bases, with 12 bases sitting between them. Germline CDR1 LNHDA, CDR2 SQIVND (reference sequence). The CDR3 nucleotides read TGTGCCAGTAGTACTTCAGGGGCGGACACTGAAGCTTTCTTT. Translation gives CASSTSGADTEAFF. Filled out from reference TRBV19 and TRBJ1-1, the complete variable domain reads DGGITQSPKYLFRKEGQNVTLSCEQNLNHDAMYWYRQDPGQGLRLIYYSQIVNDFQKGDIAEGYSVSREKKESFPLTVTSAQKNPTAFYLCASSTSGADTEAFFGQGTRLTVV.

The rearrangement uses TRBV2 and TRBJ1-1; possible D gene TRBD1, 6 bases. The CDR3 is made up of 14 amino acids. V was shortened by 5 bases and J by 6 bases, with 16 bases between the two germline ends. CDR1 SNHLY and CDR2 FYNNEI come from the germline V gene. The CDR3 DNA follows: TGTGCCAGCAGTCACCGGACAGAGAGTCCTGAAGCTTTCTTT. This gives the protein CASSHRTESPEAFF.

This chain joins TRBV10-1 and TRBJ2-7; 8 bases fit TRBD1. This CDR3 region has 16 residues. Germline V lookup: CDR1 WNHNN, CDR2 SYGVQD (reference sequence). After removal of 3 bases from V and 2 bases from J, the junction contained 9 bases not matched to a gene. The CDR3, as DNA: TGCGCCAGCAGTGATAGAAAAGGACAGGGAACCTACGAGCAGTACTTC. As protein: CASSDRKGQGTYEQYF.

The CDR3 protein is CASSLGPGSGANVLTF. The CDR3 bases are TGTGCCAGCAGTTTAGGCCCGGGCTCTGGGGCCAACGTCCTGACTTTC. The V call is TRBV27, the J call TRBJ2-6; no definite D call. V shed 2 bases and J shed 0 bases, with 8 bases lying between them. The CDR3 has 16 amino acids. CDR1 and CDR2 from the germline V gene are MNHEY and SMNVEV (reference sequence).

The gene calls are TRBV6-5 and TRBJ1-1, with D hard to call. The ends were cut back, 5 bases at V and 0 bases at J, with 13 bases in the middle. The CDR3 has 15 amino acids. CDR1 and CDR2 from the germline V gene are MNHEY and SVGAGI. CDR3 amino acids: CASSPLELMNTEAFF. The CDR3 nucleotides are TGTGCCAGCAGTCCACTGGAGCTTATGAACACTGAAGCTTTCTTT.